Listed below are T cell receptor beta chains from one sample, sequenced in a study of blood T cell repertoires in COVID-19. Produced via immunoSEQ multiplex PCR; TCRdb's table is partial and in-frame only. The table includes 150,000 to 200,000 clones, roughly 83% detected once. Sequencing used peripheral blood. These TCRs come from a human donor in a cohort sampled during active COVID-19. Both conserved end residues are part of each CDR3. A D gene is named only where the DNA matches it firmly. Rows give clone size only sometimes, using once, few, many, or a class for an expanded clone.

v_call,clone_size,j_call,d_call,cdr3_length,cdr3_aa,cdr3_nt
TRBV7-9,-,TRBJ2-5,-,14,CASSSRGRQETQYF,TGTGCCAGCAGCTCCCGGGGGAGACAAGAGACCCAGTACTTC
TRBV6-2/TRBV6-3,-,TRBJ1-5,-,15,CASSVGLLGGQPQHF,TGTGCCAGCAGCGTAGGTTTGTTAGGGGGTCAGCCCCAGCATTTT
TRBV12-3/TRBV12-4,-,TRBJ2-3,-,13,CASSPLRPDTQYF,TGTGCCAGCAGCCCACTGCGCCCAGATACGCAGTATTTT
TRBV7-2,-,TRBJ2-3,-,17,CASSLVKRPLSTDTQYF,TGTGCCAGCAGCTTAGTGAAGCGGCCCTTGAGCACAGATACGCAGTATTTT
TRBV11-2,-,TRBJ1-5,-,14,CASSEQVSNQPQHF,TGTGCCAGCAGCGAACAGGTTAGCAATCAGCCCCAGCATTTT
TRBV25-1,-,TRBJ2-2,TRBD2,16,CASSPLVVAGSGELFF,TGTGCCAGCAGTCCTCTCGTGGTAGCGGGGAGCGGGGAGCTGTTTTTT
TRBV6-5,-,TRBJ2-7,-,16,CASSYDFLKGLDEQYF,TGTGCCAGCAGTTACGATTTCCTCAAGGGGTTGGACGAGCAGTACTTC
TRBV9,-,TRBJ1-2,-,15,CASSVDPGGTYGYTF,TGTGCCAGCAGCGTAGATCCGGGGGGCACCTATGGCTACACCTTC
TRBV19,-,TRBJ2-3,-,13,CASTLGAGDTQYF,TGTGCCAGTACCTTGGGGGCTGGAGATACGCAGTATTTT
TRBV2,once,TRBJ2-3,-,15,CASSANWPGRDTQYF,TGTGCCAGCAGTGCGAACTGGCCCGGGAGAGATACGCAGTATTTT
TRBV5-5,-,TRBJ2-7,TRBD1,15,CASSSPGQGTHEQYF,TGTGCCAGCAGCTCACCGGGACAGGGGACACACGAGCAGTACTTC
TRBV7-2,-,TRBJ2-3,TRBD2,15,CASSLRGGWGDTQYF,TGTGCCAGCAGCTTGCGCGGGGGGTGGGGAGATACGCAGTATTTT
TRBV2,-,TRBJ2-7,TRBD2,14,CASKDNPGGYEQYF,TGTGCCAGCAAGGACAACCCCGGGGGGTACGAGCAGTACTTC
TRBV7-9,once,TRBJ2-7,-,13,CASSLFEGHEQYF,TGTGCCAGCAGCTTATTCGAGGGTCACGAGCAGTACTTC
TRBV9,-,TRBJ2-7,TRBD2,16,CASSVGAGTSAYEQYF,TGTGCCAGCAGCGTAGGAGCCGGGACTAGCGCCTACGAGCAGTACTTC
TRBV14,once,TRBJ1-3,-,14,CASSHGASGNTIYF,TGTGCCAGCAGCCACGGAGCCTCTGGAAACACCATATATTTT
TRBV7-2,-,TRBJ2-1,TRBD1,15,CASSLGQGGYNEQFF,TGTGCCAGCAGCCTCGGACAGGGGGGTTACAATGAGCAGTTCTTC
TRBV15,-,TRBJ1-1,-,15,CATSRDSTLPTEAFF,TGTGCCACCAGCCGGGACTCAACCCTGCCCACTGAAGCTTTCTTT
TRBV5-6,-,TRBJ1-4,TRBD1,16,CASVQLQGAQVEKLFF,TGTGCCAGCGTTCAGTTACAGGGGGCGCAGGTTGAAAAACTGTTTTTT
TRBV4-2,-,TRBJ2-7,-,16,CASSQDIGRGSYEQYF,TGTGCCAGCAGCCAAGATATCGGGCGGGGCTCCTACGAGCAGTACTTC
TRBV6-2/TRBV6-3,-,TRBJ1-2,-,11,CASSYPDGYTF,TGTGCCAGCAGTTACCCAGATGGCTACACCTTC
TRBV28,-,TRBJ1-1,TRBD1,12,CASIRDRATAFF,TGTGCCAGCATCAGGGACAGGGCGACAGCTTTCTTT
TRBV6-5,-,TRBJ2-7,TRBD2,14,CATKRAGGVYEQYF,TGTGCCACCAAGCGAGCGGGAGGAGTCTACGAGCAGTACTTC
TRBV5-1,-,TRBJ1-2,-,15,CASSLGDTSNYGYTF,TGCGCCAGCAGCTTGGGGGACACCTCCAACTATGGCTACACCTTC
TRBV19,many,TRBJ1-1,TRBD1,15,CASSNPYRGRGEAFF,TGTGCCAGTAGTAACCCCTACAGGGGGCGGGGTGAAGCTTTCTTT
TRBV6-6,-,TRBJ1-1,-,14,CASNRDGLNTEAFF,TGTGCCAGCAATAGAGACGGGTTGAACACTGAAGCTTTCTTT
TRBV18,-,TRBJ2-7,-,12,CASSHKSYEQYF,TGTGCCAGCTCACACAAATCCTACGAGCAGTACTTC
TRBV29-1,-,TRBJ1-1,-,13,CSVSTGVNTEAFF,TGCAGTGTCTCTACGGGGGTTAACACTGAAGCTTTCTTT
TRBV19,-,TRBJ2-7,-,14,CASSIERDIHEQYF,TGTGCCAGTAGTATAGAACGGGACATCCACGAGCAGTACTTC
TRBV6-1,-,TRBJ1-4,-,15,CASSEWGGRGEKLFF,TGTGCCAGCAGTGAATGGGGGGGGCGGGGTGAAAAACTGTTTTTT
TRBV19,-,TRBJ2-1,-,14,CASSMSFPYNEQFF,TGTGCCAGTAGTATGTCTTTCCCCTACAATGAGCAGTTCTTC
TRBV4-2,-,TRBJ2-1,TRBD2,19,CASSQDRLAGTSSYNEQFF,TGTGCCAGCAGCCAAGACCGGCTAGCGGGGACCAGCTCCTACAATGAGCAGTTCTTC
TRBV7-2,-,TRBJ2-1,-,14,CASSLGRQNNEQFF,TGTGCCAGCAGCTTAGGAAGACAGAACAATGAGCAGTTCTTC
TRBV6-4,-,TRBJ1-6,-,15,CASSEGGGTGSPLHF,TGTGCCAGCAGTGAGGGTGGGGGCACCGGCTCACCCCTCCACTTT
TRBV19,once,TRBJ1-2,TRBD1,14,CASSMDRGRDGYTF,TGTGCCAGTAGTATGGACAGGGGGCGAGATGGCTACACCTTC
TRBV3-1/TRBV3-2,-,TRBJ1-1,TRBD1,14,CASRAGGVGTEAFF,TGTGCCAGCAGAGCAGGGGGTGTTGGCACTGAAGCTTTCTTT
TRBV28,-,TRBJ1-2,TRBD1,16,CASSLSTQGANYGYTF,TGTGCCAGCAGTTTATCGACGCAGGGGGCTAACTATGGCTACACCTTC
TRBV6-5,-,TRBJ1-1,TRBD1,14,CASSYSSTGVRAFF,TGTGCCAGCAGTTACTCGTCTACAGGGGTCAGAGCTTTCTTT
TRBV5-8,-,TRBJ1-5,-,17,CASSLAPGVLGNQPQHF,TGTGCCAGCAGCTTAGCCCCAGGGGTCTTGGGCAATCAGCCCCAGCATTTT
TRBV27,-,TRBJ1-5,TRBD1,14,CASSLTTGLGPQHF,TGTGCCAGCAGTTTAACGACAGGGCTAGGACCCCAGCATTTT
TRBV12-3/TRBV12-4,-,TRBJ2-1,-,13,CASSAGRNNEQFF,TGTGCCAGCAGTGCCGGGAGAAACAATGAGCAGTTCTTC
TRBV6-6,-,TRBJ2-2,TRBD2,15,CASSGTSGPIGELFF,TGTGCCAGTTCCGGGACTAGCGGACCTATTGGGGAGCTGTTTTTT
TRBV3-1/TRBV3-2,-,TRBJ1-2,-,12,CASSQDADGYTF,TGTGCCAGCAGCCAAGACGCGGATGGCTACACCTTC
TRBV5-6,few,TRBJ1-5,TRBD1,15,CASSRGQGDDQPQHF,TGTGCCAGCAGCCGAGGACAGGGGGACGATCAGCCCCAGCATTTT
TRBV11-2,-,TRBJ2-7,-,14,CASSLGLEGYEQYF,TGTGCCAGCAGCTTAGGTCTAGAGGGATACGAGCAGTACTTC
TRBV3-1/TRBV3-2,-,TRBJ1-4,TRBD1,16,CASSQEKTGTNEKLFF,TGTGCCAGCAGCCAAGAAAAGACAGGGACTAATGAAAAACTGTTTTTT
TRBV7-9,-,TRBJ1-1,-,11,CASSTDSEAFF,TGTGCCAGCAGCACCGACAGTGAAGCTTTCTTT
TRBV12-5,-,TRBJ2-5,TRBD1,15,CASGPGTGGGETQYF,TGTGCTAGTGGTCCGGGGACAGGGGGAGGGGAGACCCAGTACTTC
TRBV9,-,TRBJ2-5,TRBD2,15,CASSVGRGGKETQYF,TGTGCCAGCAGCGTAGGACGGGGGGGTAAAGAGACCCAGTACTTC
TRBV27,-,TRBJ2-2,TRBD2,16,CASSLSTSGNTGELFF,TGTGCCAGCAGTTTATCGACTAGCGGAAACACCGGGGAGCTGTTTTTT
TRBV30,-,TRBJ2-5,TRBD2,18,CAWSAEATSGGSLETQYF,TGTGCCTGGAGTGCCGAGGCGACTAGCGGGGGGTCCTTGGAGACCCAGTACTTC
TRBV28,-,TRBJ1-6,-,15,CASSFLGEGNSPLHF,TGTGCCAGCAGTTTTTTAGGGGAGGGGAATTCACCCCTCCACTTT
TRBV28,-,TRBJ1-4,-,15,CASSWGRGVGEKLFF,TGTGCCAGCAGTTGGGGTCGGGGGGTTGGTGAAAAACTGTTTTTT
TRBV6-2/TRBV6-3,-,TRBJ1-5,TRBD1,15,CASSWGQLGNQPQHF,TGTGCCAGCAGTTGGGGACAGCTGGGCAATCAGCCCCAGCATTTT
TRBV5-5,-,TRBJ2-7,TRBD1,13,CASSFRQGREQYF,TGTGCCAGCAGCTTTCGACAGGGGAGGGAGCAGTACTTC
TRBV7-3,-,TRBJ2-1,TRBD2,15,CASSLGLAGVGEQFF,TGTGCCAGCAGCTTAGGACTAGCGGGAGTCGGTGAGCAGTTCTTC
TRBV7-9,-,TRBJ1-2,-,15,CASSLARGLDYGYTF,TGTGCCAGCAGCTTAGCGCGGGGACTGGATTATGGCTACACCTTC
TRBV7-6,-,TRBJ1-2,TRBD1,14,CASSLGDRGIGYTF,TGTGCCAGCAGCTTGGGGGACAGGGGGATAGGCTACACCTTC
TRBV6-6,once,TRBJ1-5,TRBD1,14,CASSWDRVNQPQHF,TGTGCCAGCAGTTGGGACAGGGTCAATCAGCCCCAGCATTTT